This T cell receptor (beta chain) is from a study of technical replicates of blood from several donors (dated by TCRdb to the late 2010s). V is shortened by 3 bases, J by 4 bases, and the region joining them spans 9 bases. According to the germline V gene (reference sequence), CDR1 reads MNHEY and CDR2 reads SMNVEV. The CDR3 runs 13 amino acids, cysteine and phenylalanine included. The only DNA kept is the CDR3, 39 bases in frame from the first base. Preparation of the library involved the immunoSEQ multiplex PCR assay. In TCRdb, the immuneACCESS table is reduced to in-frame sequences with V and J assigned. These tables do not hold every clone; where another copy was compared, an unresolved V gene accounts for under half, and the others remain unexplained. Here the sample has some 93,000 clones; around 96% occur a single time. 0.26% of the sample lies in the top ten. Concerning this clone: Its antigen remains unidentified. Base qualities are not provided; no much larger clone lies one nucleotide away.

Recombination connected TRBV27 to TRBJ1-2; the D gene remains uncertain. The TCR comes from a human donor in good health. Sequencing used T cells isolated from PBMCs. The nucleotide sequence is TGTGCCAGCAGTTTTTCAAGCTTCTATGGCTACACCTTC. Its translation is CASSFSSFYGYTF.